A selection of T cell receptor beta chains follows, all from one sample in a study of vaccination effects on CD4 cells after COVID-19. TCRdb keeps only in-frame clones here, not all; method: immunoSEQ multiplex PCR. The data show 55,000 or so clones, with roughly three quarters seen just once and 5% to 6.5% held by the top ten. Their antigens are not known. The specimen was CD4+ T cells from PBMCs cultured with HIV peptides, collected before COVID-19 vaccination. The receptors here all came from a human donor who had a prior SARS-CoV-2 infection. Each CDR3 is given with its conserved first and last residue. The D gene is left open where the match is weak. A row's size may be missing; if present it is once, few, many or a size class.

cdr3_nt cdr3_aa j_call d_call v_call clone_size
TGCGCCAGCAACCCAGGGGTGGGACCTAGGAGTAGGAACACTGAAGCTTTCTTT CASNPGVGPRSRNTEAFF TRBJ1-1 - TRBV5-1 -
TGTGCCAGCAGCGTAGGGTCTAGCGGGACCCAAGAGACCCAGTACTTC CASSVGSSGTQETQYF TRBJ2-5 TRBD2 TRBV9 once
TGTGCCAGCTCCCAAGGGAGCGCAACTGAGCAGTTCTTC CASSQGSATEQFF TRBJ2-1 - TRBV18 few
TGTGCCAGCAGTTTCCCACGGGGAACGTTCTTC CASSFPRGTFF TRBJ2-1 - TRBV28 -
TGTGCCAGTAGTAGGCGGCAGGGGGCATCTCCGAGTCCCATCTATGGCTACACCTTC CASSRRQGASPSPIYGYTF TRBJ1-2 TRBD1 TRBV19 -
TGTGCCACCAGCAGAGGGGGGGACAGGGGGTTCTACAATGAGCAGTTCTTC CATSRGGDRGFYNEQFF TRBJ2-1 TRBD1 TRBV15 -
TGTGCCAGCGGATGGGACAGGGTCACAGATACGCAGTATTTT CASGWDRVTDTQYF TRBJ2-3 TRBD1 TRBV6-5 -
TGTGCTAGTAGCGGGGTGGCTGCCGGGGAGCTGTTTTTT CASSGVAAGELFF TRBJ2-2 TRBD2 TRBV2 -
TGCGCCAGCAGCTCCACGGCCGGCTCTGGGGCCAACGTCCTGACTTTC CASSSTAGSGANVLTF TRBJ2-6 - TRBV5-1 -
TGTGCCAGTAGTAGGTATTGGAATTACTACGAGCAGTACTTC CASSRYWNYYEQYF TRBJ2-7 - TRBV19 few
TGCGCCAGCACTCGGACAGGAACACCAGAAGAGACCCAGTACTTC CASTRTGTPEETQYF TRBJ2-5 TRBD1 TRBV5-1 -
TGTGCCAGCAGCGTTCGACCGTGGGGGGGAGATACGCAGTATTTT CASSVRPWGGDTQYF TRBJ2-3 TRBD2 TRBV7-3 -
TGTGCCAGCACCTCGAGAGTCGAGACCCAGTACTTC CASTSRVETQYF TRBJ2-5 - TRBV12-3/TRBV12-4 -
TGTGCCAGCAGCTTGGGAGGGAGGGCCCCCGGGGGCAAGCAGTACTTC CASSLGGRAPGGKQYF TRBJ2-7 - TRBV5-6 -
TGTGCCAGCAGCTCGGGGGTGAACACTGAAGCTTTCTTT CASSSGVNTEAFF TRBJ1-1 - TRBV5-6 -
TGTGCCAGCAGCGTCGACCCCAACCCGGGCGAGCAGTACTTC CASSVDPNPGEQYF TRBJ2-7 - TRBV9 -
TGTGCCACCCAAAGTACGGACACTGAAGCTTTCTTT CATQSTDTEAFF TRBJ1-1 - TRBV2 few
TGTGCCAGCAGCCAGGGGTTCGCGTATTCCAATGAGCAGTTCTTC CASSQGFAYSNEQFF TRBJ2-1 - TRBV3-1/TRBV3-2 -
TGTGCCAGTCCAAGTGTTGGAAACACCATATATTTT CASPSVGNTIYF TRBJ1-3 - TRBV19 -
TGTGCCAGCAGCTTAGAGTCCTGGACAGGGTTTACGGATGGCTACACCTTC CASSLESWTGFTDGYTF TRBJ1-2 TRBD1 TRBV7-9 few
TGTGCCAGCAGCCAGAGGCCCTGGCGGGAGCAGTACTTC CASSQRPWREQYF TRBJ2-7 - TRBV7-3 -
TGTGCCTGGACCGCGGGACTTCGTTCAGTGCAGTACTTC CAWTAGLRSVQYF TRBJ2-7 - TRBV30 -
TGTGCCAGCAGCTTAGATCGCCGGGAGCAGTACTTC CASSLDRREQYF TRBJ2-7 - TRBV11-3 once
TGCGCCAGCAGCCAATGGGGGACATCGGGGACCCAGTACTTC CASSQWGTSGTQYF TRBJ2-5 - TRBV4-1 -
TGTGCTAGTGGTTTGCGTGGTGGAGGATCTCAGATAGAGACCCAGTACTTC CASGLRGGGSQIETQYF TRBJ2-5 - TRBV12-5 -
TGTGCCAGCAGCGGGGTCTACGAGCAGTACTTC CASSGVYEQYF TRBJ2-7 - TRBV2 -
TGCGCCAGCAGCCAAACGACAGCATCTTCCTACGAGCAGTACTTC CASSQTTASSYEQYF TRBJ2-7 - TRBV4-1 -
TGTGCCAGTAGCCAAAATACCTACAATGAGCAGTTCTTC CASSQNTYNEQFF TRBJ2-1 - TRBV19 -
TGTGCCAGCACCCCTACAGGGAGAGTTATCTACGAGCAGTACTTC CASTPTGRVIYEQYF TRBJ2-7 - TRBV27 -
TGCGCCAGCAGACTTTTGCGGGAGGTCTCAGATACGCAGTATTTT CASRLLREVSDTQYF TRBJ2-3 TRBD2 TRBV5-1 once
TGTGCCAGCAGCTTCCATAGCGGGAGGTCCTACGAGCAGTACTTC CASSFHSGRSYEQYF TRBJ2-7 TRBD2 TRBV11-3 -
TGTGCCAGCAGCCCACCGACAAACCTAAACACAGATACGCAGTATTTT CASSPPTNLNTDTQYF TRBJ2-3 - TRBV7-9 -
TGTGCCAGCAGCAACTATCGAAAAGAGACCCAGTACTTC CASSNYRKETQYF TRBJ2-5 - TRBV6-2/TRBV6-3 -
TGTGCCAGCAGGGCCTTAGCCTACCGCACAGATACGCAGTATTTT CASRALAYRTDTQYF TRBJ2-3 - TRBV6-5 -
TGTGCCAGCAGCGTGGGGGTTTCTAATTCACCCCTCCACTTT CASSVGVSNSPLHF TRBJ1-6 - TRBV5-6 -
TGTGCCAGCAGCCAATTGACAGGGAGAGCTTTCTTT CASSQLTGRAFF TRBJ1-1 TRBD1 TRBV11-2 -
TGTGCCAGCAGCCCATCGCCTTTCGATACGCAGTATTTT CASSPSPFDTQYF TRBJ2-3 - TRBV7-3 -
TGTGCCAGCAGCTTGGGACAGGGGGTGGTGGAAAAACTGTTTTTT CASSLGQGVVEKLFF TRBJ1-4 TRBD1 TRBV5-6 -
TGTGCCAGCATGGATACCCGGCGGCAGTTTGAGCAGTTCTTC CASMDTRRQFEQFF TRBJ2-1 - TRBV7-9 -
TGTGCCAGCAGCTTAGCGCGACAGGGGAATGAGCAGTTCTTC CASSLARQGNEQFF TRBJ2-1 TRBD1 TRBV7-9 -
TGTGCCACCAGCAGAGATTCCAGGGTGGGTGGCTACACCTTC CATSRDSRVGGYTF TRBJ1-2 - TRBV15 -
TGTGCCATCAGCTCTGGCTGGGGTCAGTCCTGCACCTTC CAISSGWGQSCTF TRBJ1-2 - TRBV10-3 -
TGTGCCAGCAGCTTAGACAGGGTTGCCGAGCAGTACTTC CASSLDRVAEQYF TRBJ2-7 - TRBV7-2 -
TGTGCCAGCAGCAGGGCCAGCGAGACCCAGTACTTC CASSRASETQYF TRBJ2-5 - TRBV2 -
TGTGCCAGCAGCCCCGGCGGTGGGGGTAGGACTGAAGCTTTCTTT CASSPGGGGRTEAFF TRBJ1-1 - TRBV5-4 once
TGTGCCAGCAGCTTAGGGCCCCAGTACCACGAGCAGTACTTC CASSLGPQYHEQYF TRBJ2-7 - TRBV11-3 -
TGTGCCAGCAGTCATATCCAGGGGGAAGAGGTTGAAAAACTGTTTTTT CASSHIQGEEVEKLFF TRBJ1-4 TRBD1 TRBV6-6 -
TGTGCCAGTAGTCCCCCCGGATGGGCCGTAAAACTGTTTTTT CASSPPGWAVKLFF TRBJ1-4 - TRBV19 -
TGTGCCAGCAGCCAAGCCGGGAGATACAATGAGCAGTTCTTC CASSQAGRYNEQFF TRBJ2-1 - TRBV3-1/TRBV3-2 -
TGTGCCAGCAGCCGAGGACTAGCGGGATCTATCTCCTACGAGCAGTACTTC CASSRGLAGSISYEQYF TRBJ2-7 TRBD2 TRBV4-2 -
TGTGCCAGCAGAAGGGACAGTTCCTACGAGCAGTACTTC CASRRDSSYEQYF TRBJ2-7 TRBD1 TRBV11-3 once
TGCGCCAGCAGCCAACTCCCCCCTAAGGTTGGAGGCAATCAGCCCCAGCATTTT CASSQLPPKVGGNQPQHF TRBJ1-5 - TRBV4-1 -
TGTGCCAGTTCGGGCCACGTCAGGACCGGGGAGCTGTTTTTT CASSGHVRTGELFF TRBJ2-2 - TRBV9 -
TGCGCCAGCAGCCACGAAAGGGACGGGACTAACTATGGCTACACCTTC CASSHERDGTNYGYTF TRBJ1-2 - TRBV4-1 -
TGTGCCTTGGGGGACAACCACTATGGCTACACCTTC CALGDNHYGYTF TRBJ1-2 - TRBV24-1 -